This T cell receptor (beta chain) was documented in a study of CD8 T cells in Susac syndrome. RNA, at roughly 0.45 to 1 ug, was reverse transcribed with random hexamers. TCRdb fed the immunoSEQ multiplex PCR reads into MiXCR, producing one record per CDR3 protein. The repertoire holds tens of thousands of distinct CDR3 sequences, with around 94% as singletons. The sequenced material came from CD8+ T cells from PBMCs. The source of this sequence is a human donor in good health.

In DNA, the CDR3 is TGTGCCAGCAGCCAAGTCCTTGGACGCTACGAGCAGTACTTC. It translates to CASSQVLGRYEQYF. The chain couples TRBV3-1 to TRBJ2-7; D unresolved. The CDR3 sequence is 14 residues long. In germline, CDR1 is LGHDT, CDR2 YNNKEL (reference sequence). The V gene lost 1 base and the J gene lost 3 bases, with 10 bases spanning the gap.